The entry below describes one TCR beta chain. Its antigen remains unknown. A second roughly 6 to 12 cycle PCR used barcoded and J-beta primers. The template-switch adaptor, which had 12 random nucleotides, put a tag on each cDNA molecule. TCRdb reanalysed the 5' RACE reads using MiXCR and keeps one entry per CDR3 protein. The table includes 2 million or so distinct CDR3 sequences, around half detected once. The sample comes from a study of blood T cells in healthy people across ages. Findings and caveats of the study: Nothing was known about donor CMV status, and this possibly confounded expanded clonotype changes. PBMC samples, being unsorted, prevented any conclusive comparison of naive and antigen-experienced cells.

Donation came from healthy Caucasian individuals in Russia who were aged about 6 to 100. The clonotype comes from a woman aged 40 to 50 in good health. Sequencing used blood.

The CDR3 DNA sequence: TGTGCCACCAGTGATTCGACAGGGGGCGGCTATGAGCAGTTCTTC. Its translation is CATSDSTGGGYEQFF. The chain is built from TRBV24-1 and TRBJ2-1, with 10 bases lining up with TRBD1. Unmatched junction bases numbered 5, after V lost 2 bases and J lost 8 bases. Germline V gives CDR1 KGHDR, CDR2 SFDVKD. CDR3 length: 15 amino acids.